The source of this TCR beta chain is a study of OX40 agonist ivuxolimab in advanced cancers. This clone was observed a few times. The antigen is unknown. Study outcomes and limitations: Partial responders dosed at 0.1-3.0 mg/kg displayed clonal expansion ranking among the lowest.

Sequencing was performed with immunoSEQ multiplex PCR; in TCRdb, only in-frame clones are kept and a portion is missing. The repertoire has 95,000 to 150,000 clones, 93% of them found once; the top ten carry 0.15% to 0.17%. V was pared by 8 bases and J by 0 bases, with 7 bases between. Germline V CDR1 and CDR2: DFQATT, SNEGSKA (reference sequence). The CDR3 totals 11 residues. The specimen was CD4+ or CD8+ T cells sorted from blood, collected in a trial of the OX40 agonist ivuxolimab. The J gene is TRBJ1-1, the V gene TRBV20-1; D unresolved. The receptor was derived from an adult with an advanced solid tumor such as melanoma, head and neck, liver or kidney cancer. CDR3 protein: CSYSVNTEAFF. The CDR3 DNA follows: TGCAGTTACTCGGTGAACACTGAAGCTTTCTTT.